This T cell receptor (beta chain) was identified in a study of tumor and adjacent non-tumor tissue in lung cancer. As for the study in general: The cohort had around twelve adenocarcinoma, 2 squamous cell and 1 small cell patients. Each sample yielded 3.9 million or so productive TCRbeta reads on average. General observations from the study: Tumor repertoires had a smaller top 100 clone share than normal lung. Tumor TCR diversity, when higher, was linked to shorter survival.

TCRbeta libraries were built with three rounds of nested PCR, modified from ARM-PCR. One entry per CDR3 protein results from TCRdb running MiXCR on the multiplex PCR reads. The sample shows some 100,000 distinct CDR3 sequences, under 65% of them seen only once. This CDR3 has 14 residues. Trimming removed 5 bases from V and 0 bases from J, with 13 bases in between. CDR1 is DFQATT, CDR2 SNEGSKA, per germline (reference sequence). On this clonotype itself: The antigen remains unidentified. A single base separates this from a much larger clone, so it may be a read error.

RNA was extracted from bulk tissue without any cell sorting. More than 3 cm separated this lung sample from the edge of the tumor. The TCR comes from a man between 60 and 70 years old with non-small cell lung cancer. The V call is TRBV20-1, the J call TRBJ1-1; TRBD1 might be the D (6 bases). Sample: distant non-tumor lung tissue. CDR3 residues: CSAQSTGMNTEAFF. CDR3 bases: TGCAGTGCTCAGTCGACAGGCATGAACACTGAAGCTTTCTTT.